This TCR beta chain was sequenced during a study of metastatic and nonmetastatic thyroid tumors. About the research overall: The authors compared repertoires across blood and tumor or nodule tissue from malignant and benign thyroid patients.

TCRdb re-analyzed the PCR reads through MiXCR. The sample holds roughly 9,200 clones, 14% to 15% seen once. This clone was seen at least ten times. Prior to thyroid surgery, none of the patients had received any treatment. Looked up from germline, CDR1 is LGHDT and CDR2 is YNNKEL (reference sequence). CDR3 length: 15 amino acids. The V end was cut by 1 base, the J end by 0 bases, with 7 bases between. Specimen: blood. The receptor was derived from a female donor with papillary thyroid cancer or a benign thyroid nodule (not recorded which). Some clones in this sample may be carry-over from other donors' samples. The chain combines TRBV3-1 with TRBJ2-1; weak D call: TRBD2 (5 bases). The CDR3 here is CASSQVGDSYNEQFF. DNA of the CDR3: TGTGCCAGCAGCCAAGTGGGAGACTCCTACAATGAGCAGTTCTTC.